The clone carrying this T cell receptor (beta chain) was found many times. Its antigen remains unidentified. Making the TCR beta libraries involved quantitative 5'-RACE with molecular barcodes. One entry per CDR3 protein, called by TCRdb with MiXCR from the 5' RACE reads. The sample lists roughly 490,000 distinct CDR3 sequences; less than 6% were seen once. The CDR3 consists of 16 residues. CDR1 is MGHRA and CDR2 is YSYEKL in the germline V gene. The V and J ends lost 3 bases and 5 bases, in that order; junction bases with no gene match: 7. This sample was taken from a study of CD8 T cells in ankylosing spondylitis. Overall study results and limits: The authors reported significant enrichment of disease-linked clones in matched ankylosing spondylitis synovial fluid. Made up of about eight highly homologous variants, a TCR beta motif appeared characteristic of ankylosing spondylitis blood. Disease-linked clones had a CD8+ phenotype and relatively low frequency in peripheral blood.

The sample comprised blood, either unsorted or a sorted T cell fraction (not recorded which). The sequence was collected from a male donor with ankylosing spondylitis. The chain combines TRBV4-1 with TRBJ2-1; 10 nucleotides line up with TRBD2. The CDR3 sequence: CASSQRLLAGNNEQFF. CDR3 bases: TGCGCCAGCAGCCAGAGGCTACTAGCGGGGAACAATGAGCAGTTCTTC.